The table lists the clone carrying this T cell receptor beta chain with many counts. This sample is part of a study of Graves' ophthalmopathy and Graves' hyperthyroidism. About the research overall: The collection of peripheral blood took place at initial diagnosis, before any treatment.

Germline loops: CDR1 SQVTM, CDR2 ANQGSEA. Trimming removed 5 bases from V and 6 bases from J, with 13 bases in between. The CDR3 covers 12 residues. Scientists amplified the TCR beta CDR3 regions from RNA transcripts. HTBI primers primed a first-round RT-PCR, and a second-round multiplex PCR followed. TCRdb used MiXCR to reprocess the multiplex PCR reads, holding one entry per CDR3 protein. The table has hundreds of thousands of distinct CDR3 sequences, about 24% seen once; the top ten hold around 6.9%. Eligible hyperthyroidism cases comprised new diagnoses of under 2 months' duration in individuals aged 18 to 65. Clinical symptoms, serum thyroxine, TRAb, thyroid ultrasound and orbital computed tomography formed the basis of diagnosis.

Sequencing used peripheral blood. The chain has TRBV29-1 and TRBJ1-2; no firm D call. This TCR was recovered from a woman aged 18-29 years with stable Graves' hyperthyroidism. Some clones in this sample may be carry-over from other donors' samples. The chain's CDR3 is CSVLFTEDGYTF. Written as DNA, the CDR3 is TGCAGCGTTCTTTTTACGGAGGATGGCTACACCTTC.